A single sample gave rise to the 5 T cell receptor beta chains below, sequenced in a study of shared clonotypes between healthy human individuals (dated by TCRdb to about 2020). The library was generated by the immunoSEQ multiplex PCR assay. TCRdb carries this immuneACCESS record with in-frame sequences only. Its versions omit some clonotypes, under half of them owing to an unresolved V gene in the studies checked, with the rest unexplained. The sample profile shows over a million clones; around 78% of them were found once. The ten largest clones represent 0.6% to 0.75% of the sample. Sequences were obtained from memory CD4+ T cells from PBMCs. Interpreted using the paper, the cell subset or site label stands for: CD45RA-negative fraction. The receptors were sampled from a man aged 18 to 29 in good health. Some clones in this sample may be carry-over from other donors' samples.

This clone is a singleton in its sample. V usage is TRBV28 and J usage is TRBJ2-7; D might be TRBD1 or TRBD2, each matching 5 bases. This CDR3 has 14 residues. Germline CDR1 and CDR2: MDHEN and SYDVKM. V gave up 7 bases and J gave up 6 bases, with 19 bases separating them. CDR3 region: CASTPLSGPSEQYF. The DNA of the CDR3 is TGTGCCAGCACACCCTTGTCGGGACCCAGCGAGCAGTACTTC.

This chain links TRBV5-8 with TRBJ2-1; a weak D match, TRBD2 (6 bases). The V end was cut by 0 bases, the J end by 13 bases, with 17 bases between. This CDR3 comprises 14 residues. Per germline, CDR1 SGHTS and CDR2 YDEGEE. The CDR3 coding sequence is TGTGCCAGCAGCTTGGGTAGGGGCGGGGAGAAACAGTTCTTC. This sequence encodes CASSLGRGGEKQFF.

This clone showed up just a few times. This likely reflects a read error, since a far larger clone is one base away. Other DNA sequences within the sample encode an identical CDR3. J is TRBJ1-5 and V is TRBV28; tentative D call: TRBD1 (5 bases). This CDR3 spans 16 amino acids. V was cut by 5 bases and J by 3 bases, with 17 bases left in between. Germline V gene sequence: CDR1 MDHEN, CDR2 SYDVKM. CDR3 residues: CASSIYQTGTNQPQHF. CDR3 coding DNA: TGTGCCAGCAGTATTTACCAGACGGGGACCAATCAGCCCCAGCATTTT.

The genes are TRBV18 and TRBJ2-4; D gene ambiguous. The ends were cut back, 0 bases at V and 7 bases at J, with 10 bases in the middle. Germline V CDR1 and CDR2: KGHSH, LQKENI. The CDR3 runs 14 residues. The CDR3 protein is CASSPPSDGNIQYF. CDR3 bases: TGTGCCAGCTCACCACCGAGTGACGGTAACATTCAGTACTTC.

This clone was picked up a small number of times. The chain carries TRBV27 and TRBJ2-5; 8 bases line up with TRBD1. CDR1 is MNHEY and CDR2 is SMNVEV in the germline V gene (reference sequence). V shed 6 bases, J shed 4 bases, and the junction held 13 bases outside the gene matches. The CDR3 has 16 residues. The CDR3 DNA follows: TGTGCCAGCAGAAACCGTCAAACAGGGGGAGGAGAGACCCAGTACTTC. It translates to CASRNRQTGGGETQYF.